This record looks at one T cell receptor beta chain sequence and its context. As yet, its antigen is unknown. The data stem from a study of CD8+ T cells in alopecia areata. About the research overall: Oral tofacitinib (5 to 10 mg twice daily) was administered to treated patients. Findings and caveats of the study: Scalp samples also yield sequences of resident alphabeta T cells from normal skin. In lesional scalp, particularly from alopecia totalis/universalis, clonality was higher than in normal scalp.

RNA extraction and reverse transcription yielded cDNA as sequencing template. Profiling relied on immunoSEQ multiplex PCR, and the TCRdb table lists in-frame clones only, not all of them. Of tens of thousands of clones listed, roughly 61% are singletons. Both peripheral blood and punch biopsies of lesional scalp skin were obtained from patients who had alopecia areata. After removal of 3 bases from V and 4 bases from J, the junction contained 21 bases not matched to a gene. CDR3 length equals 19 residues. Germline V gives CDR1 SQVTM, CDR2 ANQGSEA. The source material was CD8+ T cells sorted from blood, sampled at week 0. The chain has TRBV29-1 and TRBJ2-3; TRBD1 matches 8 bases. The clonotype was recovered from a human donor with alopecia areata. CDR3 amino acids: CSVETVETSGTGASDTQYF. CDR3 nucleotides: TGCAGCGTTGAGACAGTCGAAACATCCGGGACAGGCGCTTCAGATACGCAGTATTTT.